Below, 30 T cell receptor beta chains from the same sample are listed, as sequenced in a study of siplizumab effects on memory and regulatory T cells. Method: immunoSEQ multiplex PCR; TCRdb's copy keeps in-frame clones and lacks some. Among about 100,000 clones listed, more than 90% were seen once. The sequencing sample was made of CD4+ T cells sorted from blood. These receptors originate from a human donor in good health.

The rearrangement links TRBV6-5 to TRBJ1-5; D is undetermined. Germline V gives CDR1 MNHEY, CDR2 SVGAGI. The CDR3 is made up of 14 amino acids. The V end lost 6 bases, the J end lost 0 bases, and 9 bases lay between the germline ends. The CDR3 DNA sequence: TGTGCCAGCAGCACTAGTTATAGCAATCAGCCCCAGCATTTT. Its translation: CASSTSYSNQPQHF.

CDR3 in amino acids: CASSYEGNYNSPLHF. DNA for the CDR3: TGTGCCAGCAGTTACGAAGGGAATTATAATTCACCCCTCCACTTT. V usage is TRBV6-5 and J usage is TRBJ1-6; D gene unclear. V was trimmed by 2 bases and J by 4 bases, leaving 9 bases between them. CDR1 and CDR2 from the germline V gene are MNHEY and SVGAGI. The CDR3 covers 15 residues.

The V gene is TRBV5-1, the J gene TRBJ2-3; 7 nucleotides agree with TRBD2. This CDR3 is built from 14 residues. The germline CDR1 and CDR2 sequences are SGHRS and YFSETQ. V gave up 5 bases and J gave up 2 bases; unmatched junction bases: 5. Here the CDR3 DNA reads TGCGCCAGCAGAGCAGCGGGGACCACAGATACGCAGTATTTT. The encoded protein is CASRAAGTTDTQYF. The full variable domain, in which reference TRBV5-1 and TRBJ2-3 provide the parts outside the CDR3, is KAGVTQTPRYLIKTRGQQVTLSCSPISGHRSVSWYQQTPGQGLQFLFEYFSETQRNKGNFPGRFSGRQFSNSRSEMNVSTLELGDSALYLCASRAAGTTDTQYFGPGTRLTVL.

The V gene is TRBV28, the J gene TRBJ2-3; 7 bases line up with TRBD2. This CDR3 is 14 amino acids long. V was pared by 3 bases and J by 9 bases, with 9 bases of the junction left unmatched. Looked up from germline, CDR1 is MDHEN and CDR2 is SYDVKM. Here the CDR3 DNA reads TGTGCCAGCAGTTTGGGTCTAGCGGCTCAAACGCAGTATTTT. Amino acids: CASSLGLAAQTQYF.

The V call is TRBV5-5, the J call TRBJ2-7; a weak D match, TRBD1 (6 bases). The germline CDR1 and CDR2 sequences are SGHKS and YYEKEE (reference sequence). The CDR3 loop spans 14 amino acids. Trimming took off 5 bases at V and 3 bases at J, with 15 bases between the two ends. The CDR3 sequence is CASSRDTMNYEQYF. The CDR3 DNA sequence: TGTGCCAGCAGTAGGGACACAATGAACTACGAGCAGTACTTC. Variable domain in full (rest from reference TRBV5-5 and TRBJ2-7): DAGVTQSPTHLIKTRGQQVTLRCSPISGHKSVSWYQQVLGQGPQFIFQYYEKEERGRGNFPDRFSARQFPNYSSELNVNALLLGDSALYLCASSRDTMNYEQYFGPGTRLTVT.

This rearrangement joins TRBV5-1 to TRBJ1-1, with D possibly TRBD1 on 6 matching bases. Trimming stripped 0 bases from V and 11 bases from J, with 14 bases between. This CDR3 is 13 amino acids long. Germline V gene data show CDR1 as SGHRS and CDR2 as YFSETQ. The CDR3 loop reads CASSLAEGGRAFF. DNA for the CDR3: TGCGCCAGCAGCTTGGCCGAGGGGGGAAGGGCTTTCTTT.

V is TRBV4-1 and J is TRBJ2-1; 7 bases map to TRBD1. With V trimmed by 0 bases and J by 0 bases, 5 bases remained unmatched. The CDR3 is 17 residues long. Germline V gene data show CDR1 as MGHRA and CDR2 as YSYEKL. CDR3 DNA: TGCGCCAGCAGCCAAGATAAGGGACAGAGCTCCTACAATGAGCAGTTCTTC. Amino acids: CASSQDKGQSSYNEQFF.

This rearrangement joins TRBV9 to TRBJ1-6; maybe TRBD1 (6 bases). Trimming left V 4 bases short and J 9 bases short, with 14 bases between. The CDR3 is made up of 14 amino acids. Germline CDR1 reads SGDLS; CDR2 reads YYNGEE. CDR3 region: CASSSQGVGSPLHF. CDR3 bases: TGTGCCAGCAGCTCACAGGGTGTCGGTTCACCCCTCCACTTT.

The chain is built from TRBV7-3 and TRBJ2-2; no clear D gene. Germline V gene lookup returns CDR1 SGHTA and CDR2 FQGTGA. V lost 5 bases and J lost 5, with 18 bases in between. This CDR3 contains 16 residues. CDR3 sequence (DNA): TGTGCCAGCAGCCCAACGGACCTGGTGGGGACCGGGGAGCTGTTTTTT. Translation gives CASSPTDLVGTGELFF.

A remark on this clone: At the DNA level, this CDR3 is encoded by other sequences in the same sample as well. The chain employs TRBV7-2 and TRBJ1-1, with unresolved D. The CDR3 contains 11 residues. Germline loops: CDR1 SGHTA, CDR2 FQGNSA. V gave up 1 base and J gave up 7 bases, with 4 bases separating them. In DNA form, the CDR3 reads TGTGCCAGCAGCTTAGGGGTTGAAGCTTTCTTT. Translating it yields CASSLGVEAFF. The full variable domain, completed using reference TRBV7-2 and TRBJ1-1, is GAGVSQSPSNKVTEKGKDVELRCDPISGHTALYWYRQSLGQGLEFLIYFQGNSAPDKSGLPSDRFSAERTGGSVSTLTIQRTQQEDSAVYLCASSLGVEAFFGQGTRLTVV.

This clone was picked up a small number of times. This rearrangement joins TRBV10-3 to TRBJ2-2; 9 bases are shared with TRBD1. V shed 6 bases, J shed 6 bases, and the junction held 8 bases outside the gene matches. Germline values: CDR1 ENHRY, CDR2 SYGVKD. There are 15 residues in the CDR3. CDR3 sequence (DNA): TGTGCCATCAGACCGGGACAGGGAAAATCCGGGGAGCTGTTTTTT. Its protein is CAIRPGQGKSGELFF.

The rearrangement links TRBV27 to TRBJ2-7; the match to TRBD1 covers 7 bases. The CDR3 loop spans 14 amino acids. Germline CDR1 reads MNHEY; CDR2 reads SMNVEV (reference sequence). J lost 2 bases, V lost 7 bases, and 8 bases had no gene match. The DNA for the CDR3 is TGTGCCAGCACCCTTACGCAGGGGGCCTACGAGCAGTACTTC. It codes for CASTLTQGAYEQYF.

The V and J genes are TRBV5-4 and TRBJ2-3; 11 positions match TRBD1. The V gene end was trimmed by 4 bases and the J gene end by 4 bases; junction bases not matched to a gene: 5. The CDR3 is 15 amino acids. Germline V gene sequence: CDR1 SGHNT, CDR2 YYREEE (reference sequence). The CDR3, as DNA: TGTGCCAGCAGCAAGGACAGGGGGCTGTCAGATACGCAGTATTTT. Protein product: CASSKDRGLSDTQYF.

The CDR3 sequence is CASSRSDTQYF. CDR3 bases: TGTGCCAGCAGTAGGTCAGATACGCAGTATTTT. This rearrangement joins TRBV27 to TRBJ2-3; D uncertain. Deletions cut 5 bases from V and 4 bases from J, with 4 bases between. The CDR3 covers 11 residues. CDR1 MNHEY and CDR2 SMNVEV come from the germline V gene (reference sequence).

The J gene is TRBJ1-2, the V gene TRBV6-6, with TRBD1 matching 8 bases. The CDR3 totals 14 residues. J was trimmed by 2 bases and V by 4 bases; bases with no gene match: 3. Germline-derived CDR1 and CDR2 are MNHNY and SVGAGI (reference sequence). The CDR3 loop reads CASSFRTGNYGYTF. The CDR3 DNA reads as TGTGCCAGCAGTTTCCGGACAGGGAACTATGGCTACACCTTC.

The rearrangement uses TRBV11-2 and TRBJ1-2, with D uncertain. Trimming removed 3 bases at V and 6 bases at J, with 8 bases between. The CDR3 runs 12 residues. Germline CDR1 SGHAT, CDR2 FQNNGV. This CDR3 is CASSLDGNGYTF. The CDR3 DNA follows: TGTGCCAGCAGCTTGGACGGTAATGGCTACACCTTC.

The rearrangement joins TRBV29-1 to TRBJ1-2, with D maybe TRBD1 (6 bases). Germline V lookup: CDR1 SQVTM, CDR2 ANQGSEA. Deletions cut 7 bases from V and 2 bases from J, with 17 bases between. The CDR3 runs to 14 residues. For the CDR3, the DNA is TGCAGCGCCGGAACAGGGTCATCGAACTATGGCTACACCTTC. Translating it yields CSAGTGSSNYGYTF.

This chain connects TRBV19 to TRBJ1-6; no reliable D call. CDR3 length: 12 amino acids. Germline values: CDR1 LNHDA, CDR2 SQIVND (reference sequence). The germline V and J ends were trimmed by 3 bases and 12 bases, with 9 bases remaining between them. The CDR3 nucleotides read TGTGCCAGTAGTATTTGGGAAGAACCCCTCCACTTT. It specifies CASSIWEEPLHF.

This chain joins TRBV7-8 and TRBJ2-1; 13 nucleotides line up with TRBD2. CDR3 size: 15 residues. CDR1 is SGHVS, CDR2 FQNEAQ, per germline. With V trimmed by 5 bases and J by 7 bases, 5 bases remained unmatched. CDR3 amino acids: CASSLLAGGRNEQFF. CDR3 bases: TGTGCCAGCAGCCTACTAGCGGGGGGGCGAAATGAGCAGTTCTTC.

V and J are TRBV18 and TRBJ1-2; TRBD1 matches at 9 bases. The CDR3 is 13 amino acids. V was pared by 6 bases and J by 8 bases, with 7 bases of the junction left unmatched. The V gene's germline CDR1 is KGHSH and CDR2 LQKENI. The CDR3 DNA is TGTGCCAGCTCCCCGGGACAGGGAGAAGGCTACACCTTC. Translating gives CASSPGQGEGYTF.

The chain employs TRBV6-6 and TRBJ2-3; 8 bases map to TRBD2. The CDR3 runs 16 residues. With V trimmed by 4 bases and J by 4 bases, 10 bases remained unmatched. Germline V lookup: CDR1 MNHNY, CDR2 SVGAGI (reference sequence). This CDR3 reads CASSSRPAGDSDTQYF. CDR3 bases: TGTGCCAGCAGTTCCCGCCCAGCGGGGGATTCAGATACGCAGTATTTT.

This rearrangement joins TRBV10-3 to TRBJ1-3, with D perhaps matching TRBD1 (6 bases). V was clipped by 11 bases and J by 4 bases, with 18 bases between them. The CDR3 totals 14 residues. Germline V CDR1 and CDR2: ENHRY, SYGVKD. CDR3 protein: CASWSGGRGNTIYF. Here the CDR3 DNA reads TGTGCCTCATGGTCTGGGGGCCGAGGAAACACCATATATTTT.

DNA for the CDR3: TGTGCCAGTAGTCTCACAGGGGGCAGCAATCAGCCCCAGCATTTT. It specifies CASSLTGGSNQPQHF. The rearrangement uses TRBV19 and TRBJ1-5, with TRBD1 identical over 9 bases. This CDR3 region has 15 residues. Per germline, CDR1 LNHDA and CDR2 SQIVND (reference sequence). V gave up 5 bases and J gave up 1 base; unmatched junction bases: 3.

The chain joins TRBV4-1 to TRBJ2-2; TRBD1 matches 7 bases. J gave up 7 bases and V 5 bases, and 10 bases lay outside the gene matches. CDR1 and CDR2 from the germline V gene are MGHRA and YSYEKL. The CDR3 runs 15 residues. DNA of the CDR3: TGCGCCAGCAGCTTCCCCGGGACAGCAAACGGGGAGCTGTTTTTT. Encoded protein: CASSFPGTANGELFF.

The CDR3: CASTTAPSTEAFF. In DNA form, the CDR3 reads TGTGCCAGCACGACAGCCCCCAGCACTGAAGCTTTCTTT. The chain couples TRBV19 to TRBJ1-1; TRBD1 is a possible D gene (5 bases). CDR1 is LNHDA, CDR2 SQIVND, per germline (reference sequence). With 9 bases removed from V and 4 bases from J, the gap between germline ends came to 15 bases. The CDR3 consists of 13 residues.

V is TRBV19 and J is TRBJ2-2, with 8 positions matching TRBD2. Germline V gene lookup returns CDR1 LNHDA and CDR2 SQIVND (reference sequence). This CDR3 is 16 amino acids long. With 5 bases clipped from V and 4 bases from J, the junction kept 9 bases outside the gene matches. The CDR3, as DNA: TGTGCCAGTAGTTTGACTAGCGTGGTGAGCACCGGGGAGCTGTTTTTT. Protein sequence: CASSLTSVVSTGELFF.

The rearrangement uses TRBV29-1 and TRBJ2-7, with 7 positions matching TRBD1. V shed 7 bases, J shed 6 bases, and the junction held 12 bases outside the gene matches. The germline V gene has CDR1 SQVTM and CDR2 ANQGSEA. The CDR3 runs to 13 residues. The CDR3 DNA follows: TGCAGCGCCCGTAGGACAGGAGAGTCCGAGCAGTACTTC. It translates to CSARRTGESEQYF.

The V call is TRBV5-1, the J call TRBJ2-1; the match to TRBD1 covers 9 bases. After removal of 4 bases from V and 3 bases from J, the junction contained 2 bases not matched to a gene. Germline V gene lookup returns CDR1 SGHRS and CDR2 YFSETQ. The CDR3 totals 14 residues. The CDR3 DNA reads as TGCGCCAGCAGCACGGGACAGGGCTACAATGAGCAGTTCTTC. Translated, it gives CASSTGQGYNEQFF. The variable domain in full, with the rest retrieved from reference TRBV5-1 and TRBJ2-1, is KAGVTQTPRYLIKTRGQQVTLSCSPISGHRSVSWYQQTPGQGLQFLFEYFSETQRNKGNFPGRFSGRQFSNSRSEMNVSTLELGDSALYLCASSTGQGYNEQFFGPGTRLTVL.

The CDR3: CASSYSTGLSYNEQFF. The CDR3 nucleotides read TGTGCCAGCAGTTACTCGACAGGACTTTCCTACAATGAGCAGTTCTTC. The chain combines TRBV6-5 with TRBJ2-1; TRBD1 might be the D (6 bases). CDR1 MNHEY and CDR2 SVGAGI come from the germline V gene. Trimming shortened V by 0 bases and J by 1 base, and 10 bases separated the two germline ends. The length of the CDR3 is 16 residues.

This clone was found once. The chain couples TRBV4-1 to TRBJ2-7; TRBD1 is a possible D gene (6 bases). The CDR3 is 15 amino acids. Germline V gene data show CDR1 as MGHRA and CDR2 as YSYEKL. V lost 5 bases, J lost 1 base, and 15 bases lay in between. The CDR3 loop is CASSLRTALSYEQYF. The CDR3 DNA reads TGCGCCAGCAGCTTAAGGACAGCACTATCCTACGAGCAGTACTTC.